This T cell receptor (beta chain) appears in the sequencing data of a study of cytomegalovirus exposure and HLA in healthy donors. Study-wide context: Within the Caucasian-associated ancestry cluster were roughly 82% of the approximately 370 genotyped donors. Study-wide results and limits: Across donors, most TCRs were seen rarely, yet some public ones were widespread. CMV serostatus alone was available as immune exposure information.

PCR used 60 Vbeta primers and 13 Jbeta primers. Per the original methods: About 11 million of 75 million to 85 million unique TCR beta chains were shared, per a later count. Only in-frame clones appear in the TCRdb table, and some are missing; sequencing was by immunoSEQ multiplex PCR. V, J and clone size are taken as reported in that table, and D and trimming were inferred from the DNA itself. The data contain 100,000 to 150,000 clones, less than 80% of them singletons. Regarding this clone: Its antigen is undetermined.

Deletions cut 1 base from V and 11 bases from J, with 9 bases between. The CDR3 sequence is 12 residues long. The germline V gene has CDR1 LNHDA and CDR2 SQIVND (reference sequence). This rearrangement joins TRBV19 to TRBJ1-5; tentative D call: TRBD1 (5 bases). The sample was PBMCs. The receptor was derived from a middle-aged man in good health and CMV-seropositive. CDR3 in amino acids: CASSIVGGAQHF. The CDR3 DNA reads TGTGCCAGTAGTATAGTGGGAGGGGCCCAGCATTTT. Full variable domain (missing parts from reference TRBV19 and TRBJ1-5): DGGITQSPKYLFRKEGQNVTLSCEQNLNHDAMYWYRQDPGQGLRLIYYSQIVNDFQKGDIAEGYSVSREKKESFPLTVTSAQKNPTAFYLCASSIVGGAQHFGDGTRLSIL.